This T cell receptor beta chain stems from a study of T cell responses to AZD1222 COVID-19 vaccine listed by TCRdb under 2021. The study in broad terms: A total of 230 to 250 trial participants underwent TCR sequencing, of whom more than 200 had received two doses of AZD1222 and some 25 had received two doses of the MenACWY control vaccine. Enrollment into the trials was organized by age into subgroups of 18-55, 56-69 and 70-plus years, and those subgroups contained about 160, 30 and 59 TCR-sequenced participants, respectively.

The CDR3 regions of human TCRbeta chains were analyzed by immunosequencing. In the authors' own workflow: TCRs in the repertoires were compared against a reference library of SARS-CoV-2-specific TCRs that had been generated with the MIRA antigen-specificity platform. Breadth was defined as the fraction of unique TCRs that were SARS-CoV-2-associated. Depth was defined as the fraction of total T cells that were SARS-CoV-2-associated. Using the MIRA data, every spike-specific TCR was mapped to the spike region that the TCR reacted to and assigned to either a CD4 or a CD8 class. Log10-transformed breadth and depth values were compared by one-way ANOVA with Sidak's multiple comparisons tests. TCRdb's version of the immuneACCESS table is confined to in-frame rearrangements and falls short of the full clone set. An unresolved V gene accounts for under half of the shortfall where checked; the remainder is of unknown origin. D and trimming were read from the DNA, whereas the V and J calls and clone size are those reported in that table. The sample table holds roughly 120,000 clones, of which 75% to 90% were seen once. Approximately 4% of the sample goes to the ten largest clones.

Points on this clone: Its antigen target is currently unknown. No base qualities exist here, and no much larger clone lies one base off it.

Taken with the paper, the label for time point translates to: baseline before first vaccination. The treatment or condition label here, explained by the study, means: meningococcal conjugate vaccine given as trial control. Vaccinee samples came from UK trials COV001 and COV002, including a single-blind randomized controlled phase 2/3 trial of AZD1222 (ChAdOx1 nCoV-19) in healthy adults. Trial participant PBMC samples were collected at day 0 and day 28 after the second dose for TCRbeta chain sequencing. Here is what the overall study found, with its caveats: Epitopes outside the regions mutated in the B.1.351 and B.1.1.7 variants were reportedly recognized by nearly half of the unique spike-specific TCRs. No day 14 peak-response samples were available, so repertoires were characterized only after the peak T cell response. After two AZD1222 doses, both the breadth and the depth of spike-specific TCRs were significantly higher than at day 0 and than in MenACWY recipients. In the small 56-69-year group, the increase in depth fell short of significance, most likely because of low power. CD4 TCRs associated with the vaccine covered the entire spike protein, and the dominant responses were in regions 160-218 and 743-854. Participants were mostly white British and included more females than males, and it was suggested by the authors that clonal diversity may have been underestimated. Conclusions about previously exposed vaccinees were limited because only a handful of AZD1222 recipients were SARS-CoV-2 seropositive at baseline.

The sequence was obtained from an adult in good health. The sample consisted of peripheral blood, taken on day 0 of MenACWY control vaccination.

The nucleotide sequence reads TGTGCCTGGGACAGGGGCCCTGGCTACACCTTC. The encoded protein is CAWDRGPGYTF. The rearranged segments are TRBV30 and TRBJ1-2, with 8 junctional bases fitting TRBD1. The CDR3 holds 11 amino acids from the cysteine to the phenylalanine. Just the 33-base CDR3 DNA is kept, in frame starting at base 1. Germline trimming: 5 bases from V, 7 bases from J; junction bases outside gene matches: 3. CDR1 and CDR2 (GTSNPN, SVGIG) derive from the germline V gene (reference sequence).